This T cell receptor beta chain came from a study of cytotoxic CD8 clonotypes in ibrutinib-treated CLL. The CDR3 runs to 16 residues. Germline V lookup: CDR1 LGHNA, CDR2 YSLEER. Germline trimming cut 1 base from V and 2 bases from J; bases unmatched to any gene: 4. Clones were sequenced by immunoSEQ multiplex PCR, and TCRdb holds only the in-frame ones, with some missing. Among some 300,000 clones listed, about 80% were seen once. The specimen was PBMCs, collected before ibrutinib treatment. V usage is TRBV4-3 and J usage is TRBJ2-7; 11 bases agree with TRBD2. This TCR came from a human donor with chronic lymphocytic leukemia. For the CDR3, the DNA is TGCGCCAGCAGCCAAGTAGCGGGAGGGGGGACCTACGAGCAGTACTTC. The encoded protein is CASSQVAGGGTYEQYF.